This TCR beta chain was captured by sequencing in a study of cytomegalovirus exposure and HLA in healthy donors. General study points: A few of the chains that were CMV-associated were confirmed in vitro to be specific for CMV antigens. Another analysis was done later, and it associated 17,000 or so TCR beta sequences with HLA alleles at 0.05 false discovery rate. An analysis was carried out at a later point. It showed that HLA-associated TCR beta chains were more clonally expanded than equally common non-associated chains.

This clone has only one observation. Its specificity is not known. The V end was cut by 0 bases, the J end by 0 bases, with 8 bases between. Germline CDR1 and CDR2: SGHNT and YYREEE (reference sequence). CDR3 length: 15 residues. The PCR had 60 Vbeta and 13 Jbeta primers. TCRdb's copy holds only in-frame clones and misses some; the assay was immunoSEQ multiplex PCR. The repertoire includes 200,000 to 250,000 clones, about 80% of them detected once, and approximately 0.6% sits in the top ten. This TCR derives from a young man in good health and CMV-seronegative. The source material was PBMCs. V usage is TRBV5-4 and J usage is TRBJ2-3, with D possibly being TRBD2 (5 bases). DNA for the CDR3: TGTGCCAGCAGCTTGGGCGGGCCTAGCACAGATACGCAGTATTTT. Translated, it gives CASSLGGPSTDTQYF.